One and the same sample provided the 7 T cell receptor beta chains below, sequenced in a study of naive and memory T cell subsets (dated by TCRdb to 2015 to 2018). The library was generated by 5' RACE. The sequencing machine was an Illumina MiSeq. For the blood and skin samples, reverse transcription of TCR RNA was done with SuperScript IV along with alpha and beta constant region primers. The public sequencing data were trimmed at Q25 with fastp and processed into clonotypes with MiXCR by TCRdb, which kept only in-frame beta chains. Identical CDR3 proteins give one entry, which carries the most common genes and DNA. The sample table contains just over 25,000 distinct CDR3 sequences; only one count was recorded for under 30% of them. The top ten clones comprise 1.8% of the sample. For whole blood analysis, approximately 2.5 ml of peripheral blood was collected from healthy adult volunteers into Tempus tubes, and RNA was extracted following the manufacturer's instructions.

The receptors here all came from a female donor in good health.

The chain joins TRBV10-1 to TRBJ2-3; D may match TRBD1 or TRBD2 (5 bases each). The germline V gene encodes CDR1 WNHNN and CDR2 SYGVQD (reference sequence). Trimming left V 5 bases short and J 4 bases short, with 10 bases between. This CDR3 has 13 residues. CDR3 DNA sequence: TGCGCCAGCAGTCAGGGAGTTGCAGATACGCAGTATTTT. This encodes CASSQGVADTQYF.

In this sample, this clonotype is medium-sized. This chain connects TRBV7-9 to TRBJ2-5; D remains unclear. Trimming shortened V by 1 base and J by 2 bases, and 14 bases separated the two germline ends. Germline V gives CDR1 SEHNR, CDR2 FQNEAQ (reference sequence). The CDR3 contains 16 residues. In nucleotides, the CDR3 is TGTGCCAGCAGCTTAGGAAGGGCCGGGCTTCAAGAGACCCAGTACTTC. Amino acids: CASSLGRAGLQETQYF.

Here the CDR3 DNA reads TGCGCCAGCAGTCCGACAGGGGTGGATACGCAGTATTTT. It yields the protein CASSPTGVDTQYF. The gene calls are TRBV10-1 and TRBJ2-3; 8 nucleotides match TRBD1. The V gene end was trimmed by 5 bases and the J gene end by 6 bases; junction bases not matched to a gene: 4. This CDR3 region has 13 residues. CDR1 and CDR2 (germline): WNHNN, SYGVQD (reference sequence).

This chain joins TRBV20-1 and TRBJ1-5; possibly TRBD1 for D (5 bases). V gave up 6 bases and J gave up 0 bases, with 12 bases separating them. The CDR3 spans 14 residues. CDR1 and CDR2 from the germline V gene are DFQATT and SNEGSKA (reference sequence). The CDR3 DNA is TGCAGTGCCCGGGGCCAGTATAGCAATCAGCCCCAGCATTTT. It yields the protein CSARGQYSNQPQHF.

V is TRBV6-5 and J is TRBJ1-1; D gene ambiguous. The CDR3 runs to 13 residues. Germline CDR1 MNHEY, CDR2 SVGAGI. The germline V and J ends were trimmed by 0 bases and 5 bases, with 7 bases remaining between them. In DNA, the CDR3 is TGTGCCAGCAGTTACTCGGTGAGAACTGAAGCTTTCTTT. This translates into CASSYSVRTEAFF.

This clonotype was seen at least ten times. The J gene is TRBJ1-1, the V gene TRBV29-1; D not resolved. Germline CDR1 is SQVTM and CDR2 is ANQGSEA. The CDR3 totals 11 residues. The V gene lost 8 bases and the J gene lost 3 bases, with 10 bases spanning the gap. This CDR3 is CSTVDHTEAFF. The CDR3 DNA sequence: TGCAGCACAGTCGACCACACTGAAGCTTTCTTT.

This clonotype has a count of ten or more. The rearrangement links TRBV20-1 to TRBJ1-1, with D perhaps TRBD1 (6 bases). Trimming left V 3 bases short and J 0 bases short, with 11 bases between. This CDR3 is 14 amino acids long. The germline V gene encodes CDR1 DFQATT and CDR2 SNEGSKA (reference sequence). The CDR3 sequence is CSARGSGVNTEAFF. Here the CDR3 DNA reads TGCAGTGCTAGGGGTTCAGGGGTGAACACTGAAGCTTTCTTT.